The clone carrying this T cell receptor beta chain was found a few times. The antigen is undetermined. The source of the sample is a study of neurological immune-mediated disorders. V was clipped by 0 bases and J by 8 bases, with 5 bases between them. In germline, CDR1 is SGHTA, CDR2 FQGNSA. CDR3 size: 13 residues. Study findings and constraints: Among expanded clones, no CDR3 amino acid sequences were shared across subjects, a pattern suggesting private repertoires in all groups.

A single record per CDR3 protein comes from TCRdb applying MiXCR to the 5' RACE reads. The profile covers about 66,000 distinct CDR3 sequences, with less than 5.5% appearing a single time and approximately 6.9% taken by the ten largest. The TCR sequence derives from a man between 25 and 39 years old with multiple sclerosis. Sequenced input: PBMCs. This rearrangement joins TRBV7-2 to TRBJ1-6, with D unclear. CDR3 sequence (DNA): TGTGCCAGCAGCTTAGCTAGGGATTCACCCCTCCACTTT. Protein product: CASSLARDSPLHF. The whole variable domain, remainder taken from reference TRBV7-2 and TRBJ1-6, is GAGVSQSPSNKVTEKGKDVELRCDPISGHTALYWYRQSLGQGLEFLIYFQGNSAPDKSGLPSDRFSAERTGGSVSTLTIQRTQQEDSAVYLCASSLARDSPLHFGNGTRLTVT.